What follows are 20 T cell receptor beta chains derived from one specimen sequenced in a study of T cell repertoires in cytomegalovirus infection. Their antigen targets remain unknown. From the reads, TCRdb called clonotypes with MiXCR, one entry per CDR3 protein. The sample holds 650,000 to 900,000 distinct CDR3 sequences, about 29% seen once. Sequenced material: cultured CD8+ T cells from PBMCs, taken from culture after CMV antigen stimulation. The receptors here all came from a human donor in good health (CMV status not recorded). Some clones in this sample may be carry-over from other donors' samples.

CDR3 region: CASSQDQGLDPQHF. The CDR3 DNA reads as TGTGCCAGCAGCCAAGATCAGGGGTTGGACCCCCAGCATTTT. This chain uses TRBV4-2 with TRBJ1-5, with a possible D match to TRBD1 (6 bases). V was pared by 0 bases and J by 10 bases, with 13 bases between. Germline V gene lookup returns CDR1 LGHNA and CDR2 YNFKEQ. This CDR3 is 14 amino acids long.

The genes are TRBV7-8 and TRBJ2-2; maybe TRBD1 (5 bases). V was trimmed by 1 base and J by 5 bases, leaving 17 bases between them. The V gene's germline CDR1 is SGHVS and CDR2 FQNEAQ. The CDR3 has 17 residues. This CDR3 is CASSLGPGQRRTGELFF. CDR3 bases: TGTGCCAGCAGCTTAGGCCCAGGGCAGCGCCGGACCGGGGAGCTGTTTTTT. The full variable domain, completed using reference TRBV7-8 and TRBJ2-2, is GAGVSQSPRYKVAKRGQDVALRCDPISGHVSLFWYQQALGQGPEFLTYFQNEAQLDKSGLPSDRFFAERPEGSVSTLKIQRTQQEDSAVYLCASSLGPGQRRTGELFFGEGSRLTVL.

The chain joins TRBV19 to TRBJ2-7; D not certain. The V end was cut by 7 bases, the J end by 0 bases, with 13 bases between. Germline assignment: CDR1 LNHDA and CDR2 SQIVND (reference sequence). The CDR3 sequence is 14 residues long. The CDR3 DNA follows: TGTGCCAGTACTGGGGTTGAACCCTCCTACGAGCAGTACTTC. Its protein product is CASTGVEPSYEQYF. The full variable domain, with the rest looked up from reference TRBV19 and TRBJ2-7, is DGGITQSPKYLFRKEGQNVTLSCEQNLNHDAMYWYRQDPGQGLRLIYYSQIVNDFQKGDIAEGYSVSREKKESFPLTVTSAQKNPTAFYLCASTGVEPSYEQYFGPGTRLTVT.

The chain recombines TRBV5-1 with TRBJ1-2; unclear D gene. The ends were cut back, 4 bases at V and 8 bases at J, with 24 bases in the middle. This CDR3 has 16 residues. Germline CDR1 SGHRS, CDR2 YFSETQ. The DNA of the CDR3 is TGCGCCAGCAGCCCCAACCGGGTCGTCTACATTGACGGCTACACCTTC. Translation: CASSPNRVVYIDGYTF.

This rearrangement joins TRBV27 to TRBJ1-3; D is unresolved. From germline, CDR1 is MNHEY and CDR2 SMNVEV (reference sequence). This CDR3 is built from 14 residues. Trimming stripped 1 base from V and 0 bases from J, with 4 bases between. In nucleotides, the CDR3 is TGTGCCAGCAGTTTATACGGCTCTGGAAACACCATATATTTT. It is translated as CASSLYGSGNTIYF.

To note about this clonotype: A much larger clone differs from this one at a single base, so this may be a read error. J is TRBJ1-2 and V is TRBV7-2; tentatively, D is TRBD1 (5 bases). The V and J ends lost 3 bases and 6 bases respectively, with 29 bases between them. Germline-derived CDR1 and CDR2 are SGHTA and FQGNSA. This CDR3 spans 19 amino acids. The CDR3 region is CTSSFWGLGSRAASNGYTF. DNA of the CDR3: TGTACCAGCAGCTTTTGGGGCCTCGGCTCGAGGGCTGCCTCTAATGGCTACACCTTC.

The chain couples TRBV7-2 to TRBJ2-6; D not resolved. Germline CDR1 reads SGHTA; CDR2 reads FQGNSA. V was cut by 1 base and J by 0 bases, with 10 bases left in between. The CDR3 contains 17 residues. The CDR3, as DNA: TGTGCCAGCAGCTTAGTCCGCATCCCCTCTGGGGCCAACGTCCTGACTTTC. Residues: CASSLVRIPSGANVLTF. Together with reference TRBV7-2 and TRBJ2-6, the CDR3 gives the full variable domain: GAGVSQSPSNKVTEKGKDVELRCDPISGHTALYWYRQSLGQGLEFLIYFQGNSAPDKSGLPSDRFSAERTGGSVSTLTIQRTQQEDSAVYLCASSLVRIPSGANVLTFGAGSRLTVL.

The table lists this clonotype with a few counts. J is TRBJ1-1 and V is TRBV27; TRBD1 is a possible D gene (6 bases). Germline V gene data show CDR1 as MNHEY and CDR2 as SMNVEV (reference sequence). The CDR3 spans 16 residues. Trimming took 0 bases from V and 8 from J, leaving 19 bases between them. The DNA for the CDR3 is TGTGCCAGCAGTTTATCAAACCCCCGGGGGGGGCAGGAAGCTTTCTTT. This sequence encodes CASSLSNPRGGQEAFF.

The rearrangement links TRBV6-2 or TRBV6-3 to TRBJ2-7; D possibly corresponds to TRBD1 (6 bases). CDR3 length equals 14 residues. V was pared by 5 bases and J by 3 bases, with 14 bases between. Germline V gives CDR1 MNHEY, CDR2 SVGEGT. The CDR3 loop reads CASSRAPGDYEQYF. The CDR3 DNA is TGTGCCAGCAGTCGGGCCCCAGGGGACTACGAGCAGTACTTC.

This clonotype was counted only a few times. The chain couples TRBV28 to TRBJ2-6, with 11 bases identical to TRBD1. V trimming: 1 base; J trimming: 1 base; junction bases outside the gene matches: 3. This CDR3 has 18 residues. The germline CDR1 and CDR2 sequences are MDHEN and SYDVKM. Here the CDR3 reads CASSLSGTGGSGANVLTF. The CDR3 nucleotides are TGTGCCAGCAGTTTATCCGGGACAGGGGGATCTGGGGCCAACGTCCTGACTTTC.

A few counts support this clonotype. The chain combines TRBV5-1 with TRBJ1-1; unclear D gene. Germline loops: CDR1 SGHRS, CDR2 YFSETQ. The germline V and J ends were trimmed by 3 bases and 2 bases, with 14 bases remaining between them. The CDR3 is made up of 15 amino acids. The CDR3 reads CASSSTSTSNTEAFF. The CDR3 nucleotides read TGCGCCAGCAGCTCAACGTCGACCAGTAACACTGAAGCTTTCTTT.

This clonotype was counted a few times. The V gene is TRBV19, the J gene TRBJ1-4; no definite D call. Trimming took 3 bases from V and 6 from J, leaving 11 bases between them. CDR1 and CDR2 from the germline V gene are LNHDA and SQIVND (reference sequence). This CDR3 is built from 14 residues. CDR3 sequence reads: CASSMTIQYEKLFF. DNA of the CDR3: TGTGCCAGTAGTATGACAATCCAGTATGAAAAACTGTTTTTT. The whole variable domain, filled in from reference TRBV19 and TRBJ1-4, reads DGGITQSPKYLFRKEGQNVTLSCEQNLNHDAMYWYRQDPGQGLRLIYYSQIVNDFQKGDIAEGYSVSREKKESFPLTVTSAQKNPTAFYLCASSMTIQYEKLFFGSGTQLSVL.

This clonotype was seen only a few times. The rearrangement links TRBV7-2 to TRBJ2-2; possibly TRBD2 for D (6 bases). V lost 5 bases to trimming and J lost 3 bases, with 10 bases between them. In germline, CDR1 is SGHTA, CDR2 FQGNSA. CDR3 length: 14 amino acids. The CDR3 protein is CASSPGTYTGELFF. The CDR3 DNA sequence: TGTGCCAGCAGCCCTGGGACTTACACCGGGGAGCTGTTTTTT.

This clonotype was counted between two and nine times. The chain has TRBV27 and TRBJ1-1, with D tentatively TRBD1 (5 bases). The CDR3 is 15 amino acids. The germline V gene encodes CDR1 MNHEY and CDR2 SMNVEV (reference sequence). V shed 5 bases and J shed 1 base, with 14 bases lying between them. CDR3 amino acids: CASSPSGGRNTEAFF. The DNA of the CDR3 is TGTGCCAGCAGTCCTTCGGGGGGGAGGAACACTGAAGCTTTCTTT.

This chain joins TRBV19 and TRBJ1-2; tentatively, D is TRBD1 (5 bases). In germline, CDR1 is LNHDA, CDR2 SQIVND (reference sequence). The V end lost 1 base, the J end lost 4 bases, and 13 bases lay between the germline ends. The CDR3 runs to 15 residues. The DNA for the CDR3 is TGTGCCAGTAGTATAGGGACACCCGTTGGCTATGGCTACACCTTC. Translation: CASSIGTPVGYGYTF.

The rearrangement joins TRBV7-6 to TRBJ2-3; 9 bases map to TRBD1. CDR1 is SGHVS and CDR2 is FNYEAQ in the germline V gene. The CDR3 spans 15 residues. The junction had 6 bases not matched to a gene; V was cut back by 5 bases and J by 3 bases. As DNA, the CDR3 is TGTGCCAGCAGCACGACAGGGGGGGAGACAGATACGCAGTATTTT. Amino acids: CASSTTGGETDTQYF. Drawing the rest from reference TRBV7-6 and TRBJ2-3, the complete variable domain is GAGVSQSPRYKVTKRGQDVALRCDPISGHVSLYWYRQALGQGPEFLTYFNYEAQQDKSGLPNDRFSAERPEGSISTLTIQRTEQRDSAMYRCASSTTGGETDTQYFGPGTRLTVL.

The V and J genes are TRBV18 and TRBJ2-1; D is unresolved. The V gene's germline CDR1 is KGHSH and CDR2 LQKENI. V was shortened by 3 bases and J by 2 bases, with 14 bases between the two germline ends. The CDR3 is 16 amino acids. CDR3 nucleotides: TGTGCCAGCTCACCCCGGGCCCAGGAAGCCTACAATGAGCAGTTCTTC. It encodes CASSPRAQEAYNEQFF.

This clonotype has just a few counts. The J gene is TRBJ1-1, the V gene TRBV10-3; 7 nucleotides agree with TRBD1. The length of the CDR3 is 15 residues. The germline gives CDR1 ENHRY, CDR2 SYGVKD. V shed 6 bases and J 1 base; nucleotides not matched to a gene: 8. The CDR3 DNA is TGTGCCATCAGGACCGGGACAGCCCAGAACACTGAAGCTTTCTTT. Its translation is CAIRTGTAQNTEAFF.

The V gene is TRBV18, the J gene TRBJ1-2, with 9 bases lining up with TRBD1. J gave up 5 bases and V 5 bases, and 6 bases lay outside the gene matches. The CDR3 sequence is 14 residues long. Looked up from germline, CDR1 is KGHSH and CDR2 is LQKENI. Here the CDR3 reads CASSGGQGYYGYTF. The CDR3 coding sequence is TGTGCCAGCTCAGGAGGACAGGGGTATTATGGCTACACCTTC.

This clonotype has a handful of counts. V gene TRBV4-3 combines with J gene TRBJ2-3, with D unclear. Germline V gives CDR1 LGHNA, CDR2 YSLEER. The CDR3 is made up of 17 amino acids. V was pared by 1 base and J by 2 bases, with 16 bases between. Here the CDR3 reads CASSQGPLGSSTDTQYF. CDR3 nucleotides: TGCGCCAGCAGCCAAGGTCCCTTGGGGTCCTCCACAGATACGCAGTATTTT.